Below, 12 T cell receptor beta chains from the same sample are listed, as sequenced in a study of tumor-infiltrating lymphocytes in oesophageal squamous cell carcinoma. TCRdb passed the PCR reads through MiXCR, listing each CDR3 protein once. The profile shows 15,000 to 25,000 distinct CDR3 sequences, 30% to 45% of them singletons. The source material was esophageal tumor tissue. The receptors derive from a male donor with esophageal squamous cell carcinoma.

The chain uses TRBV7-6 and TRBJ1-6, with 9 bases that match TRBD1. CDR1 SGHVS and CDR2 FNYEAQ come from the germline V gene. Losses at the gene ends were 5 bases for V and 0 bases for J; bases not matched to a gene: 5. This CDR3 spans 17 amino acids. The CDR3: CASSARQGGSYNSPLHF. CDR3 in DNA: TGTGCCAGCAGCGCCCGACAGGGGGGCTCCTATAATTCACCCCTCCACTTT. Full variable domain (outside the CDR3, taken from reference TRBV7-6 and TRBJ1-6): GAGVSQSPRYKVTKRGQDVALRCDPISGHVSLYWYRQALGQGPEFLTYFNYEAQQDKSGLPNDRFSAERPEGSISTLTIQRTEQRDSAMYRCASSARQGGSYNSPLHFGNGTRLTVT.

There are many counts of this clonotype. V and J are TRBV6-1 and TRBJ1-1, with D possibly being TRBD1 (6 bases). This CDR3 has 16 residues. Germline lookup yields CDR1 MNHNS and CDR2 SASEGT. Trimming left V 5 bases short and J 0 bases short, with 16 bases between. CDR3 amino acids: CASSQPGHLMNTEAFF. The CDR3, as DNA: TGTGCCAGCAGTCAACCGGGACACCTTATGAACACTGAAGCTTTCTTT.

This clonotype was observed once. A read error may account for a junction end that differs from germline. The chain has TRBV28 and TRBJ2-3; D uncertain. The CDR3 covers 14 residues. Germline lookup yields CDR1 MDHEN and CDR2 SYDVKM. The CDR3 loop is CASISAVSTYEQYF. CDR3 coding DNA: TGTGCCAGCATCTCAGCCGTATCGACCTACGAGCAGTACTTT.

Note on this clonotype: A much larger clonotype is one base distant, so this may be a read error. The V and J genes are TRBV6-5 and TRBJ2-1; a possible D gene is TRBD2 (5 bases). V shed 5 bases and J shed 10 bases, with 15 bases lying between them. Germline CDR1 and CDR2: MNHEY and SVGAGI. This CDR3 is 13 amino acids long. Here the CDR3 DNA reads TGTGCCAGCAGTGACTACCGGGCACGGGAGCAGTTCTTC. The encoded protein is CASSDYRAREQFF.

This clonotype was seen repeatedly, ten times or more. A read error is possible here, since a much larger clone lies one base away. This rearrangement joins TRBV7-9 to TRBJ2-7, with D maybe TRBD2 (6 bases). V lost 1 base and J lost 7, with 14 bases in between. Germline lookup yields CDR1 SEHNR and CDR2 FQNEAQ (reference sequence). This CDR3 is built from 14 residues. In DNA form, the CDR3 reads TGTGCCAGCAGCTTAGATTTATGGGACTCTGAGCAGTACTTC. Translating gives CASSLDLWDSEQYF. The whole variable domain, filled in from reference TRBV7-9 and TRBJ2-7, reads DTGVSQNPRHKITKRGQNVTFRCDPISEHNRLYWYRQTLGQGPEFLTYFQNEAQLEKSRLLSDRFSAERPKGSFSTLEIQRTEQGDSAMYLCASSLDLWDSEQYFGPGTRLTVT.

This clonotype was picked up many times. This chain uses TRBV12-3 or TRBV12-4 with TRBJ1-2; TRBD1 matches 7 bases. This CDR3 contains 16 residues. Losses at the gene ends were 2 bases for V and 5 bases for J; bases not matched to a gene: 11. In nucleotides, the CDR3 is TGTGCCAGCAGTTTAAGGAACAGGGGTTCTGGGTATGGCTACACCTTC. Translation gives CASSLRNRGSGYGYTF.

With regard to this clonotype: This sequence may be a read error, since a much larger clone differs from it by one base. The CDR3 region has the DNA TGTGCCAGCTCAGTAACCGGGGAGCTGTATTTT. This translates into CASSVTGELYF. The chain employs TRBV18 and TRBJ2-3; D possibly corresponds to TRBD2 (5 bases). Germline lookup yields CDR1 KGHSH and CDR2 LQKENI. The CDR3 sequence is 11 residues long. Trimming removed 5 bases from V and 14 bases from J, with 14 bases in between.

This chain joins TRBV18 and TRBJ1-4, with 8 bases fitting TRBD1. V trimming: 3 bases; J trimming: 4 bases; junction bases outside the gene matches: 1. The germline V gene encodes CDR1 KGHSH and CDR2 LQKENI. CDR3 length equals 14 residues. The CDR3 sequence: CASSPTGVNEKLFF. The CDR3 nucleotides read TGTGCCAGCTCACCGACAGGGGTTAATGAAAAACTGTTTTTT.

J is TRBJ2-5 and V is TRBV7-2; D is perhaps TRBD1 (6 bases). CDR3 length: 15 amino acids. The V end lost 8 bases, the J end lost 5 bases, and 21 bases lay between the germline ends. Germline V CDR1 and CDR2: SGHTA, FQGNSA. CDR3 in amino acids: CASRPQGQGIETQYF. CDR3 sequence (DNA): TGTGCCAGCCGCCCCCAGGGGCAGGGGATTGAGACCCAGTACTTC. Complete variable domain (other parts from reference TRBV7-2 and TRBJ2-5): GAGVSQSPSNKVTEKGKDVELRCDPISGHTALYWYRQSLGQGLEFLIYFQGNSAPDKSGLPSDRFSAERTGGSVSTLTIQRTQQEDSAVYLCASRPQGQGIETQYFGPGTRLLVL.

The CDR3 bases are TGTGCCAGCAGACAGGGTGTGGAGACCCAGTACTTC. Amino acid sequence: CASRQGVETQYF. The V gene is TRBV6-6, the J gene TRBJ2-5, with D possibly TRBD1 on 6 matching bases. The CDR3 length is 12 residues. Trimming took off 6 bases at V and 5 bases at J, with 10 bases between the two ends. Germline CDR1 is MNHNY and CDR2 is SVGAGI (reference sequence).

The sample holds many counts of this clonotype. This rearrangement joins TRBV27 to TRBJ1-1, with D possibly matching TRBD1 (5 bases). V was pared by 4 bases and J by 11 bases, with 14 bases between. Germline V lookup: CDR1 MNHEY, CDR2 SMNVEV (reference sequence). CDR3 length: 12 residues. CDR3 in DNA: TGTGCCAGCAGTTCCGAGGCGGACACCGCTTTCTTT. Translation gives CASSSEADTAFF.

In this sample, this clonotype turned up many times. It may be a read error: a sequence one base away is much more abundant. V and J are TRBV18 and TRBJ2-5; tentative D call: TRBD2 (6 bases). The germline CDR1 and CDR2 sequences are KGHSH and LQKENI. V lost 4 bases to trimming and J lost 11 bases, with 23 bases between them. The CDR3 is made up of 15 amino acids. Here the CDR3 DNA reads TGTGCCAGCTCACTTTCTCCGGGAGAGAACAATGAGCAGTACTTC. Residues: CASSLSPGENNEQYF.